The 3 T cell receptor beta chains below were found in one sample sequenced in a study of cytomegalovirus exposure and HLA in healthy donors. Amplification used 60 Vbeta primers and 13 Jbeta primers. Sequencing was performed with immunoSEQ multiplex PCR; in TCRdb, only in-frame clones are kept and a portion is missing. The sample carries 200,000 or so clones, 65% to 85% recorded once. Sequencing was performed on PBMCs. These receptors all stem from a man aged 25 to 40 in good health and CMV-seronegative.

The V call is TRBV7-9, the J call TRBJ1-1; 10 positions agree with TRBD1. Germline V gives CDR1 SEHNR, CDR2 FQNEAQ (reference sequence). Germline trimming cut 1 base from V and 2 bases from J; bases unmatched to any gene: 7. The CDR3 extends over 17 amino acids. CDR3 nucleotide sequence: TGTGCCAGCAGCTTAGATACCGACAGGGGGCGCAACACTGAAGCTTTCTTT. It specifies CASSLDTDRGRNTEAFF.

V is TRBV7-9 and J is TRBJ2-7; D gene ambiguous. The ends were cut back, 7 bases at V and 1 base at J, with 17 bases in the middle. CDR3 length: 15 amino acids. The germline V gene encodes CDR1 SEHNR and CDR2 FQNEAQ (reference sequence). Here the CDR3 reads CASTLSQSGSYEQYF. The CDR3 DNA reads TGTGCCAGCACCCTAAGCCAATCGGGTTCCTACGAGCAGTACTTC.

This clone showed up just a few times. This chain links TRBV5-1 with TRBJ2-5, with 13 bases identical to TRBD2. V lost 7 bases and J lost 0; bases outside the gene matches: 6. Germline V gene data show CDR1 as SGHRS and CDR2 as YFSETQ. CDR3 length: 16 amino acids. CDR3 nucleotides: TGCGCCAGCTCTCCAGGACTAGCGGGAGACCAAGAGACCCAGTACTTC. This codes for CASSPGLAGDQETQYF.